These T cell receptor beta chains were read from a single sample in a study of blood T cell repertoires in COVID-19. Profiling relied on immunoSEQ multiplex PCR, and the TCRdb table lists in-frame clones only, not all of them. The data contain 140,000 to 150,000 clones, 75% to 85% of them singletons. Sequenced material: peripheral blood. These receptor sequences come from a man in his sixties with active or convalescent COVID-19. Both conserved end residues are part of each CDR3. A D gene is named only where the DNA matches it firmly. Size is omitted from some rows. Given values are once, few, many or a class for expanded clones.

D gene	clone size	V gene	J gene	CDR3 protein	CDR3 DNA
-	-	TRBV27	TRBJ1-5	CASSVQDSNQPQHF	TGTGCCAGCAGTGTACAGGATAGCAATCAGCCCCAGCATTTT
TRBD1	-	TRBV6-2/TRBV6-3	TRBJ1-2	CASSFDRVYGYTF	TGTGCCAGCAGTTTTGACAGGGTGTATGGCTACACCTTC
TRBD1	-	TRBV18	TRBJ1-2	CASSNDRALNYGYTF	TGTGCCAGCTCAAATGACAGGGCGCTTAACTATGGCTACACCTTC
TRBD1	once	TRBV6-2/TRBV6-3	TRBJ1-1	CASSATGRTEAFF	TGTGCCAGCAGTGCGACAGGGCGCACTGAAGCTTTCTTT
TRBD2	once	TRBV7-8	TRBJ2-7	CASSSGLAGTYEQYF	TGTGCCAGCAGCTCAGGACTAGCGGGGACCTACGAGCAGTACTTC
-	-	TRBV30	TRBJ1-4	CAWSSETDFNEKLFF	TGTGCCTGGAGTTCGGAGACAGACTTTAATGAAAAACTGTTTTTT
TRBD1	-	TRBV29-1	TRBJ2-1	CSGTPALGQGYNEQFF	TGCAGCGGTACTCCAGCACTGGGACAGGGCTACAATGAGCAGTTCTTC
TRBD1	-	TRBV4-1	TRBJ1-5	CASSSQGAARPQHF	TGCGCCAGCAGCTCACAGGGGGCCGCTAGGCCCCAGCATTTT
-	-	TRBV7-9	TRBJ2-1	CASSLSPRVPNNEQFF	TGTGCCAGCAGCTTATCACCCCGGGTCCCTAACAATGAGCAGTTCTTC
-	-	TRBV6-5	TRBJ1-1	CASSYVGGSEAFF	TGTGCCAGCAGTTACGTCGGGGGGTCTGAAGCTTTCTTT
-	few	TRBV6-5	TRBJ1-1	CASGWSGTEAFF	TGTGCCAGCGGGTGGAGTGGCACTGAAGCTTTCTTT
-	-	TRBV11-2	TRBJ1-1	CASSPGAAFEAFF	TGTGCCAGCAGCCCAGGGGCTGCCTTTGAAGCTTTCTTT
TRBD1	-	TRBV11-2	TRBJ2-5	CASSRDREETQYF	TGTGCCAGCAGCCGGGACAGGGAAGAGACCCAGTACTTC
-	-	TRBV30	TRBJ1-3	CAWSVAGRSSGNTIYF	TGTGCCTGGAGTGTAGCGGGGCGTAGCTCTGGAAACACCATATATTTT
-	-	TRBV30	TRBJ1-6	CAWNRDFGTDSPLHF	TGTGCCTGGAACAGGGATTTTGGGACGGATTCACCCCTCCACTTT
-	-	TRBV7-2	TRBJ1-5	CASSPRQDHQPQHF	TGTGCCAGCAGCCCCCGACAGGATCATCAGCCCCAGCATTTT
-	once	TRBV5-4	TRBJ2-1	CASSLGPESSYNEQFF	TGTGCCAGCAGCTTGGGGCCGGAGAGCTCCTACAATGAGCAGTTCTTC
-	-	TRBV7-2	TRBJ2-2	CASSHPQGRNTGELFF	TGTGCCAGCAGCCACCCCCAGGGGCGGAACACCGGGGAGCTGTTTTTT
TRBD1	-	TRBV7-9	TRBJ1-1	CASSGDRGHTEAFF	TGTGCCAGCAGCGGGGACAGGGGGCACACTGAAGCTTTCTTT
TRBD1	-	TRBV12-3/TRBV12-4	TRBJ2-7	CASSLDRRKQYF	TGTGCCAGCAGCCTGGACAGGAGGAAGCAGTACTTC
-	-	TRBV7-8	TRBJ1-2	CASSLDVRQVYGYTF	TGTGCCAGCAGCTTAGACGTTCGTCAGGTCTATGGCTACACCTTC
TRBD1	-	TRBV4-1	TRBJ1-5	CASSQGPGGYQPQHF	TGCGCCAGCAGCCAAGGGCCAGGGGGGTATCAGCCCCAGCATTTT
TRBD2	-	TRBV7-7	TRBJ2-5	CASSLQTSGETQYF	TGTGCCAGCAGCCTACAGACTAGCGGTGAGACCCAGTACTTC
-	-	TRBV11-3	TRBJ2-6	CASSYDRSGANVLTF	TGTGCCAGCAGCTACGACAGATCTGGGGCCAACGTCCTGACTTTC
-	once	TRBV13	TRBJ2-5	CASSGGSETQYF	TGTGCCAGCAGCGGCGGTTCGGAGACCCAGTACTTC
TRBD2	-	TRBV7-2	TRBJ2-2	CASSWDYLNTGELFF	TGTGCCAGCAGTTGGGACTACCTGAACACCGGGGAGCTGTTTTTT
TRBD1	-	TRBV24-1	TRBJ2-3	CATSETGGETDTQYF	TGTGCCACCAGTGAGACAGGGGGCGAGACAGATACGCAGTATTTT
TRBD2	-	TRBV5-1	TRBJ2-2	CASSQGTSGSPGELFF	TGCGCCAGCAGCCAAGGGACTAGCGGGAGTCCCGGGGAGCTGTTTTTT
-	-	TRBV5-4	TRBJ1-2	CASSKGGASGYTF	TGTGCCAGCAGCAAGGGGGGGGCCAGCGGCTACACCTTC
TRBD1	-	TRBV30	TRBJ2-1	CAWSSRRTGLFNEQFF	TGTGCCTGGAGTTCTCGGCGGACAGGGCTGTTCAATGAGCAGTTCTTC
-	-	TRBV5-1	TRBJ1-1	CASSLVTSMNTEAFF	TGCGCCAGCAGCTTGGTTACGTCTATGAACACTGAAGCTTTCTTT
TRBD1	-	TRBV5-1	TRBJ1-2	CASSLNAGGNYGYTF	TGCGCCAGCAGCTTGAATGCAGGGGGGAACTATGGCTACACCTTC
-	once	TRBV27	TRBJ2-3	CASSSTGITDTQYF	TGTGCCAGCAGTTCAACAGGGATCACAGATACGCAGTATTTT
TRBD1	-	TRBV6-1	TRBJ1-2	CASSEGARGLYGYTF	TGTGCCAGCAGTGAAGGAGCCAGGGGGCTTTATGGCTACACCTTC
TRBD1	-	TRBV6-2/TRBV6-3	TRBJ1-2	CASSYSGTGGGYTF	TGTGCCAGCAGTTACTCCGGGACAGGCGGCGGCTACACCTTC
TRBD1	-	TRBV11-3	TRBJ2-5	CASKGAYGEETQYF	TGTGCCAGCAAGGGGGCGTATGGGGAAGAGACCCAGTACTTC
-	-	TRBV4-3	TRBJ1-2	CAASGSLGYTF	TGCGCAGCCTCGGGGTCTTTGGGCTACACCTTC
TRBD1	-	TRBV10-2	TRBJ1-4	CASSDPQGGDEKLFF	TGCGCCAGCAGTGACCCACAGGGGGGGGATGAAAAACTGTTTTTT
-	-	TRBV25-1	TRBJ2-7	CASSAVQPRPYEQYF	TGTGCCAGCAGTGCGGTACAGCCCCGGCCCTACGAGCAGTACTTC
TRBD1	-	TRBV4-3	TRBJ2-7	CASSPNRGSGEQYF	TGCGCCAGCAGCCCGAACAGGGGGTCGGGGGAGCAGTACTTC
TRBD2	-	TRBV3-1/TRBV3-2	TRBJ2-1	CASSPNGGAAVFNEQFF	TGTGCCAGCAGCCCTAACGGGGGGGCCGCAGTCTTCAATGAGCAGTTCTTC
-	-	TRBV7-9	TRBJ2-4	CASSPPGAAKNIQYF	TGTGCCAGCAGTCCCCCTGGGGCGGCCAAAAACATTCAGTACTTC
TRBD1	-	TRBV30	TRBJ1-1	CAWSSDRGFLAFF	TGTGCCTGGAGTTCCGACAGGGGGTTTTTAGCTTTCTTT
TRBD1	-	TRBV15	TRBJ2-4	CATSRVSVDRVYIRNIQYF	TGTGCCACCAGCAGAGTTAGTGTGGACAGGGTGTACATCCGGAACATTCAGTACTTC
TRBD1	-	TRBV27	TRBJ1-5	CASSSHTDRDANQPQHF	TGTGCCAGCAGTTCCCATACCGACAGGGACGCAAATCAGCCCCAGCATTTT
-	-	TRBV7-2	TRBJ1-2	CASSASQGPYGYTF	TGTGCCAGCAGCGCTTCACAGGGTCCCTATGGCTACACCTTC
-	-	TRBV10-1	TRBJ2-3	CASSSPGSGADTQYF	TGCGCCAGCTCTAGTCCCGGGAGCGGCGCAGATACGCAGTATTTT
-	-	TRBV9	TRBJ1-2	CASSPTDSANYGYTF	TGTGCCAGCAGCCCAACAGACAGTGCTAACTATGGCTACACCTTC